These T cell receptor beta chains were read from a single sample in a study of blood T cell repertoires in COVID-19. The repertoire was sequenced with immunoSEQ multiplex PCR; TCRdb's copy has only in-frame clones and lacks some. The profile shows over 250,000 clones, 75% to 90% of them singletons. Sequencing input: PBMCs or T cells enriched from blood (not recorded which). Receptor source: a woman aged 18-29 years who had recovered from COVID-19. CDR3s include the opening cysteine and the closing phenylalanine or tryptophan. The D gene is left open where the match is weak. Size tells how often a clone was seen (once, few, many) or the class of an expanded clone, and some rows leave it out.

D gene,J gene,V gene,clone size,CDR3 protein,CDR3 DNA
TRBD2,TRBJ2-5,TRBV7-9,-,CASSPRGDLQETQYF,TGTGCCAGCAGCCCGCGGGGGGACCTCCAAGAGACCCAGTACTTC
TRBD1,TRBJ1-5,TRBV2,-,CASSSDYTGVEPQHF,TGTGCCAGCAGCTCAGATTATACAGGGGTAGAGCCCCAGCATTTT
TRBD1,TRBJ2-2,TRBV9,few,CASSVLPPGTGDTGELFF,TGTGCCAGCAGCGTACTCCCCCCCGGGACAGGGGATACCGGGGAGCTGTTTTTT
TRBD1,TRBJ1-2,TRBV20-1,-,CSAGQDGYTF,TGCAGTGCTGGACAGGATGGCTACACCTTC
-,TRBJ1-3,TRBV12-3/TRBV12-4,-,CASSRVAGNTIYF,TGTGCCAGCAGTCGGGTGGCGGGAAACACCATATATTTT
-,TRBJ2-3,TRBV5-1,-,CASSPQGTDTQYF,TGCGCCAGCAGCCCACAGGGAACAGATACGCAGTATTTT
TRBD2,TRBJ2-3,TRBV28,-,CASRTSGTDTQYF,TGTGCCAGCCGGACTAGCGGCACAGATACGCAGTATTTT
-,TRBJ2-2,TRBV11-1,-,CASSTRAPATGELFF,TGTGCCAGCAGCACGAGGGCCCCGGCGACCGGGGAGCTGTTTTTT
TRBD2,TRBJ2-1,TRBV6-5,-,CASSLGLAGDEQFF,TGTGCCAGCAGTTTGGGACTAGCGGGCGATGAGCAGTTCTTC
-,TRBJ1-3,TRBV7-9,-,CASSPRPQGSGNTIYF,TGTGCCAGCAGCCCACGACCCCAGGGTTCGGGAAACACCATATATTTT
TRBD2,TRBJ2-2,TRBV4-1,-,CASSHGLAGDTGELFF,TGCGCCAGCAGCCACGGACTAGCGGGGGACACCGGGGAGCTGTTTTTT
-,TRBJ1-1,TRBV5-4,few,CASSRDRNTEAFF,TGTGCCAGCAGCCGAGACAGGAACACTGAAGCTTTCTTT
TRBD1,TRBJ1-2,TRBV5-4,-,CASSLGTGEGYTF,TGTGCCAGCAGCTTGGGAACAGGGGAAGGCTACACCTTC
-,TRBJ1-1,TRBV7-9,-,CASSSSGGTEAFF,TGTGCCAGCAGCTCCTCAGGAGGGACTGAAGCTTTCTTT
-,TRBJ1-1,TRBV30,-,CAWWGRVNTEAFF,TGTGCCTGGTGGGGCCGGGTGAACACTGAAGCTTTCTTT
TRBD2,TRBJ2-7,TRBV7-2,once,CASSSLTGTSINEQYF,TGTGCCAGCAGCTCCCTCACCGGGACTAGCATCAACGAGCAGTACTTC
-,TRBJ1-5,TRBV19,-,CATGPPGGGSSNQPQHF,TGTGCCACCGGTCCCCCGGGGGGGGGCAGTAGCAATCAGCCCCAGCATTTT
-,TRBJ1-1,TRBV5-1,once,CASSLDGYTEAFF,TGCGCCAGCAGCTTGGACGGTTACACTGAAGCTTTCTTT
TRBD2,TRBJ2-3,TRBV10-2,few,CASRTSGYTDTQYF,TGCGCCAGCAGGACTAGCGGATACACAGATACGCAGTATTTT
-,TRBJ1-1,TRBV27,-,CASSLSAGHNTEAFF,TGTGCCAGCAGTTTATCTGCGGGGCACAACACTGAAGCTTTCTTT
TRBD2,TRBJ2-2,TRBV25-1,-,CASSELAGGTGELFF,TGTGCCAGCAGTGAACTAGCGGGGGGCACCGGGGAGCTGTTTTTT
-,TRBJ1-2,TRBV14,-,CASSQTRLTRPGYGYTF,TGTGCCAGCAGCCAAACCCGCCTGACGCGCCCGGGGTATGGCTACACCTTC
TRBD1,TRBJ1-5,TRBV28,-,CASSLWGQGGDQPQHF,TGTGCCAGCAGTTTATGGGGACAGGGAGGCGATCAGCCCCAGCATTTT
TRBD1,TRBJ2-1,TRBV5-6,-,CASSLIQGSSYNEQFF,TGTGCCAGCAGCTTAATACAGGGGAGCTCCTACAATGAGCAGTTCTTC
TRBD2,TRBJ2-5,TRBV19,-,CASSTGLAGGETQYF,TGTGCCAGTAGTACTGGACTAGCGGGGGGTGAGACCCAGTACTTC
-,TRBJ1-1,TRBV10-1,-,CASSARVSGAEAFF,TGCGCCAGCAGCGCCAGGGTCTCAGGGGCTGAAGCTTTCTTT
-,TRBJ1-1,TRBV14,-,CASSQGVNTEAFF,TGTGCCAGCAGCCAAGGCGTAAACACTGAAGCTTTCTTT
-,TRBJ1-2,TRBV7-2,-,CASSPASSYGYTF,TGTGCCAGCAGCCCCGCATCCAGTTATGGCTACACCTTC